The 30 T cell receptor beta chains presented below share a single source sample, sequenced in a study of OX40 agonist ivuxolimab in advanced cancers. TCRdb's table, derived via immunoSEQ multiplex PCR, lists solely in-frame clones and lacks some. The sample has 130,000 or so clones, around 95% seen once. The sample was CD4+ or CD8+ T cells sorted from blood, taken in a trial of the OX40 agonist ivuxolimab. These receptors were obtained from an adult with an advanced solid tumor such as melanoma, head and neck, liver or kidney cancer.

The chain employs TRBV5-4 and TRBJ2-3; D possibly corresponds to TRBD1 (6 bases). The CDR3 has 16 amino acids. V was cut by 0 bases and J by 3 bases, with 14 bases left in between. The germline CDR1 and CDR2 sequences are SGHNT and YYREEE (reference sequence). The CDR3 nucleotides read TGTGCCAGCAGCTTGGGGTCAGGGGTGGGGACAGATACGCAGTATTTT. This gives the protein CASSLGSGVGTDTQYF.

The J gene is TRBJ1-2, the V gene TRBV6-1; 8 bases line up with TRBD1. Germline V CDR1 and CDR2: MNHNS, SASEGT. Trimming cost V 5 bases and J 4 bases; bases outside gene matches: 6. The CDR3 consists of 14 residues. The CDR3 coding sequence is TGTGCCAGCAGTACGGACAGGGAGACCTATGGCTACACCTTC. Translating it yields CASSTDRETYGYTF.

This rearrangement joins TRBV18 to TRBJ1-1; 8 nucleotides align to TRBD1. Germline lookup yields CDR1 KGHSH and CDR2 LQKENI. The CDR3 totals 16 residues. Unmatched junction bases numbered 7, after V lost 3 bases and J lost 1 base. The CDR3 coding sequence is TGTGCCAGCTCACCCTACGGACAGGGCGGGAACACTGAAGCTTTCTTT. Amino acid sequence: CASSPYGQGGNTEAFF.

CDR3 sequence: CASSQDGTPQETQYF. The CDR3 bases are TGCGCCAGCAGCCAAGACGGCACGCCCCAAGAGACCCAGTACTTC. The chain carries TRBV4-1 and TRBJ2-5; D is unresolved. Trimming left V 0 bases short and J 1 base short, with 9 bases between. This CDR3 is built from 15 residues. CDR1 and CDR2 from the germline V gene are MGHRA and YSYEKL.

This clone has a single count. CDR3 region: CASSIRGQGNVQYF. The CDR3 bases are TGTGCCAGTAGTATAAGGGGACAGGGGAATGTGCAGTACTTC. The chain recombines TRBV19 with TRBJ2-7, with 10 bases lining up with TRBD1. Germline CDR1 is LNHDA and CDR2 is SQIVND (reference sequence). J was trimmed by 9 bases and V by 2 bases; bases with no gene match: 7. This CDR3 comprises 14 residues.

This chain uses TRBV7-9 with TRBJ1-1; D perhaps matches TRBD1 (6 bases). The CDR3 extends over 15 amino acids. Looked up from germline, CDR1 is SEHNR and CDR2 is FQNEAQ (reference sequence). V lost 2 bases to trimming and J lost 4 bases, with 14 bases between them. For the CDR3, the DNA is TGTGCCAGCAGCTTAATGGGGGCTGGCGGCACTGAAGCTTTCTTT. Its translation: CASSLMGAGGTEAFF.

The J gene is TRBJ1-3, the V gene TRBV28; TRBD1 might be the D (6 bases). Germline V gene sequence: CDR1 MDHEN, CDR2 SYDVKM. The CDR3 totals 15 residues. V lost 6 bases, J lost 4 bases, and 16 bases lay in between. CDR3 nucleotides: TGTGCCAGCAGGGCACAGGGTCCGGGGGGAAACACCATATATTTT. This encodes CASRAQGPGGNTIYF.

CDR3 residues: CASSITVGDQETQYF. CDR3 DNA sequence: TGTGCCAGTAGTATAACTGTCGGTGATCAAGAGACCCAGTACTTC. This sequence joins TRBV19 and TRBJ2-5; D unclear. CDR1 and CDR2 from the germline V gene are LNHDA and SQIVND (reference sequence). V was trimmed by 2 bases and J by 2 bases, leaving 12 bases between them. The CDR3 has 15 amino acids.

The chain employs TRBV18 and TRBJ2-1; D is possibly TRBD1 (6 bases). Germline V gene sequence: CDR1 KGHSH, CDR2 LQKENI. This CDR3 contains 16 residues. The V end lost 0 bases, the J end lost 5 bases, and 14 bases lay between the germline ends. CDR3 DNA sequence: TGTGCCAGCTCACCACCCAGGGGCCAGAAGGACAATGAGCAGTTCTTC. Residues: CASSPPRGQKDNEQFF.

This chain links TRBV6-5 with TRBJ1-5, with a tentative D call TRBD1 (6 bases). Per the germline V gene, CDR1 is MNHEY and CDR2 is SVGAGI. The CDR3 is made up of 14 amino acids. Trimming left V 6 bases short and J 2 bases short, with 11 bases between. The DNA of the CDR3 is TGTGCCAGCAGCCTGGACAGACGCAATCAGCCCCAGCATTTT. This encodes CASSLDRRNQPQHF.

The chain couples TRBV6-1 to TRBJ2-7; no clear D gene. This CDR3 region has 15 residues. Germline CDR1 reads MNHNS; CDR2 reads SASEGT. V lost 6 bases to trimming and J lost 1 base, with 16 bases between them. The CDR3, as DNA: TGTGCCAGCAGCAGGACGGTATTTGGGTCCTACGAGCAGTACTTC. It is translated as CASSRTVFGSYEQYF.

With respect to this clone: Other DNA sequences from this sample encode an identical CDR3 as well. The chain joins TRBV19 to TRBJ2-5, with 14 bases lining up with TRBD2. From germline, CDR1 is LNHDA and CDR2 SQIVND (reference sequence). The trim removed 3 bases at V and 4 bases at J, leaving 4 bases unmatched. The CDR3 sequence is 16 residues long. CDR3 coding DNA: TGTGCCAGTAGTATTGGAGGACTAGCGGGAGGAGAGACCCAGTACTTC. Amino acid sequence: CASSIGGLAGGETQYF.

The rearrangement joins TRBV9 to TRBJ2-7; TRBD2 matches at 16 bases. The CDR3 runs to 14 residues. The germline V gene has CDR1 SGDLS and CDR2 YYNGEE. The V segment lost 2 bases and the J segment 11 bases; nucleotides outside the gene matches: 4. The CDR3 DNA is TGTGCCAGCAGCGTGGGACTAGCGGGAGGGCCTGAGTACTTC. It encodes CASSVGLAGGPEYF.

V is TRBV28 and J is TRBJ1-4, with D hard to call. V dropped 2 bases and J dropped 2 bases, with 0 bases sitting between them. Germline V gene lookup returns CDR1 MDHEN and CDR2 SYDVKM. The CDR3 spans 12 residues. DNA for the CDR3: TGTGCCAGCAGTTTAACTAATGAAAAACTGTTTTTT. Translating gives CASSLTNEKLFF.

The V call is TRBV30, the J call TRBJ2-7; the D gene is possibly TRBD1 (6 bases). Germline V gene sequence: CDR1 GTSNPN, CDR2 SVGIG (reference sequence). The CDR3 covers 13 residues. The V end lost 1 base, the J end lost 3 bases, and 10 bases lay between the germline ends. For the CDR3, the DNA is TGTGCCTGGAGTGACCCGGGACACTACGAGCAGTACTTC. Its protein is CAWSDPGHYEQYF.

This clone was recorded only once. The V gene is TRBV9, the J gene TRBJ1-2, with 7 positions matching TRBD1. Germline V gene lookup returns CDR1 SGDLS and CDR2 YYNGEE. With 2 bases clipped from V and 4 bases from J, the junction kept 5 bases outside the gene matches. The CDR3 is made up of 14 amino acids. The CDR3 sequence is CASSVGAGGYGYTF. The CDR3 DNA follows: TGTGCCAGCAGCGTTGGGGCAGGGGGCTATGGCTACACCTTC.

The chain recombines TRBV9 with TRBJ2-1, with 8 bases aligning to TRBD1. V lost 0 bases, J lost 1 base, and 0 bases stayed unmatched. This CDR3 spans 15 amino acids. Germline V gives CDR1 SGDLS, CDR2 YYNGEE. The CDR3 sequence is CASSVGQGSYNEQFF. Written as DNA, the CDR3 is TGTGCCAGCAGCGTAGGACAGGGGTCCTACAATGAGCAGTTCTTC.

The CDR3 spells CASSLPASGRETQYF. The CDR3 region has the DNA TGTGCCAGCAGCTTACCGGCGTCCGGGAGAGAGACCCAGTACTTC. The chain joins TRBV7-2 to TRBJ2-5; D might be TRBD2 (6 bases). CDR3 length: 15 amino acids. The germline V gene encodes CDR1 SGHTA and CDR2 FQGNSA. V was pared by 2 bases and J by 4 bases, with 14 bases between.

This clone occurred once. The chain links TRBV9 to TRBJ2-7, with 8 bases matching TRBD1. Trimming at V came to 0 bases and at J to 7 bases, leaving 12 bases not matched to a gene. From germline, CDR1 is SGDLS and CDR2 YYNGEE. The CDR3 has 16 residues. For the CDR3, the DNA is TGTGCCAGCAGCGTAGGGGTTCAGGGGGCCCAATCGGAGCAGTACTTC. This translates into CASSVGVQGAQSEQYF.

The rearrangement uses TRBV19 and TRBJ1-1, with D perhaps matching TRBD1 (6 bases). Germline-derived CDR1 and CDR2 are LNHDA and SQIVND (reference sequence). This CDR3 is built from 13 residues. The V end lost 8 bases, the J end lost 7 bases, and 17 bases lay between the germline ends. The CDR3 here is CASGTGRGVEAFF. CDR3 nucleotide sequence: TGTGCCAGTGGTACAGGGAGAGGAGTTGAAGCTTTCTTT.

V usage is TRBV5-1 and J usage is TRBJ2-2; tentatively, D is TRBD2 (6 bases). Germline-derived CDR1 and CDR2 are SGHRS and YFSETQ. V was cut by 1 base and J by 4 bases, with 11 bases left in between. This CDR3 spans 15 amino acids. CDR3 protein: CASSLKRAGTGELFF. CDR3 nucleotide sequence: TGCGCCAGCAGCTTGAAGCGGGCTGGCACCGGGGAGCTGTTTTTT.

Written as DNA, the CDR3 is TGTGCCAGCAGCCTCGGACAGGGTGCAGATACGCAGTATTTT. Translated: CASSLGQGADTQYF. The rearrangement uses TRBV5-4 and TRBJ2-3, with 8 bases fitting TRBD1. CDR1 SGHNT and CDR2 YYREEE come from the germline V gene (reference sequence). V dropped 4 bases and J dropped 4; count of bases not matched to a gene: 5. The CDR3 runs 14 residues.

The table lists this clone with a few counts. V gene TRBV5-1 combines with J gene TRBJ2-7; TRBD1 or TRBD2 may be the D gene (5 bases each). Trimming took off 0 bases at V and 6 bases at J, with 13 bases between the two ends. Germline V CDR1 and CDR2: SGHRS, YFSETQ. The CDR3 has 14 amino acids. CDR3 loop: CASSLGGRMVEQYF. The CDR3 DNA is TGCGCCAGCAGCTTGGGGGGGAGAATGGTCGAGCAGTACTTC.

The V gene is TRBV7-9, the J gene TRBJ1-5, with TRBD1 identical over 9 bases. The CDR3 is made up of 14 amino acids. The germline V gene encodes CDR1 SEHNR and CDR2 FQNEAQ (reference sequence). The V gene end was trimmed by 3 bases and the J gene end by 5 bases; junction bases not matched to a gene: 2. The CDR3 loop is CASSLGQGHQPQHF. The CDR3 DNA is TGTGCCAGCAGCTTGGGACAGGGTCATCAGCCCCAGCATTTT.

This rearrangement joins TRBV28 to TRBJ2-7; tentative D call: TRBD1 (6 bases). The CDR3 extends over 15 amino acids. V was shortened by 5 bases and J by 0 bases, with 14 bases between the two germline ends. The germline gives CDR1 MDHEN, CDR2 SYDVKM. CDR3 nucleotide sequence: TGTGCCAGCAGTCCTCATGACAGGAGCTCCTACGAGCAGTACTTC. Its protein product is CASSPHDRSSYEQYF.

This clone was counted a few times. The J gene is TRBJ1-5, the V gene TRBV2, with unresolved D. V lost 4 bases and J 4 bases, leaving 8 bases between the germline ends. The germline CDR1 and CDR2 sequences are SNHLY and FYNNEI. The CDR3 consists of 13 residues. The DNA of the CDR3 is TGTGCCAGCAGTGGGGAGGTTAATCAGCCCCAGCATTTT. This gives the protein CASSGEVNQPQHF.

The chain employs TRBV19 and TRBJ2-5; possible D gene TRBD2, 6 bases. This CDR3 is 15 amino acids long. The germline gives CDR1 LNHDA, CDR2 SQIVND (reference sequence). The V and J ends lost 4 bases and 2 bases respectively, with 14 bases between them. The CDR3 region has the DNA TGTGCCAGTAGTAAGCTAGGGACTGGTCAAGAGACCCAGTACTTC. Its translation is CASSKLGTGQETQYF.

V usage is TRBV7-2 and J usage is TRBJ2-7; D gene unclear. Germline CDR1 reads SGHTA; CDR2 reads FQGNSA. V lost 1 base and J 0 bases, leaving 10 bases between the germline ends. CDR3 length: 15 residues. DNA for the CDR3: TGTGCCAGCAGCTTAGAAGAGGTAGGCTCCTACGAGCAGTACTTC. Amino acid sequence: CASSLEEVGSYEQYF.

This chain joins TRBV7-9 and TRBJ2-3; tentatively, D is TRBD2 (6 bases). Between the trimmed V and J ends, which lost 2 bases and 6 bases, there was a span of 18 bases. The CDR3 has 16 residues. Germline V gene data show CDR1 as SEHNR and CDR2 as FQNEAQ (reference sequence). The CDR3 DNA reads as TGTGCCAGCAGCTTACGGGAGTCAGACTTTCCCGATACGCAGTATTTT. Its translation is CASSLRESDFPDTQYF.

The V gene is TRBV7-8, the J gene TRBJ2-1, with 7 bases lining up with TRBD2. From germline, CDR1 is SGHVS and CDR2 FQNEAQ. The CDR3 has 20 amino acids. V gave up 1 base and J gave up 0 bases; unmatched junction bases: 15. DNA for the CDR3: TGTGCCAGCAGCTTAGTAGGACTAGGAGCCCCCTTGAGCTCCTACAATGAGCAGTTCTTC. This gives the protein CASSLVGLGAPLSSYNEQFF.